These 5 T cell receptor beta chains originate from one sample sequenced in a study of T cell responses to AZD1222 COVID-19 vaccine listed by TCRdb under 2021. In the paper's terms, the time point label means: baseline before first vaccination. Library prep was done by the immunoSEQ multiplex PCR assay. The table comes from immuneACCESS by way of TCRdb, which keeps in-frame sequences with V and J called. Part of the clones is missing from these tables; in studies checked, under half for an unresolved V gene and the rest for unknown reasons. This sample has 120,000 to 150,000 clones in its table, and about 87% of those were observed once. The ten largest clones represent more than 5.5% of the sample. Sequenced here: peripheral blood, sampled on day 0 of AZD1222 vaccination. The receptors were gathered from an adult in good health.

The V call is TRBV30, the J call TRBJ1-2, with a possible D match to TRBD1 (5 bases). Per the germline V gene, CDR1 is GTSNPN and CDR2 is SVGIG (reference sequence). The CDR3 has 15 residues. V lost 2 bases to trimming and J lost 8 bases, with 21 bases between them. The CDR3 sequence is CAWSPDEVGGQGYTF. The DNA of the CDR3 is TGTGCCTGGAGTCCCGACGAGGTGGGGGGTCAGGGCTACACCTTC.

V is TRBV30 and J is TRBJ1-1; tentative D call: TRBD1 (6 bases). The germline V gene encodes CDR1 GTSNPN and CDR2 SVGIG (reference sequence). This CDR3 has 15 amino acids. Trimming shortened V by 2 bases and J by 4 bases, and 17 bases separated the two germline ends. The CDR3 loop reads CAWSSTGAMGTEAFF. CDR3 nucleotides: TGTGCCTGGAGTTCAACGGGGGCAATGGGCACTGAAGCTTTCTTT.

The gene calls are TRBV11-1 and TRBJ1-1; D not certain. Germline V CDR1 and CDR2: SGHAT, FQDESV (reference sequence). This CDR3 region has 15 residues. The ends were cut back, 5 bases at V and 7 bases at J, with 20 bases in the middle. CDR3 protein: CASSPLDRLLSEAFF. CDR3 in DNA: TGTGCCAGCAGCCCCTTGGATCGGCTCTTGAGTGAAGCTTTCTTT.

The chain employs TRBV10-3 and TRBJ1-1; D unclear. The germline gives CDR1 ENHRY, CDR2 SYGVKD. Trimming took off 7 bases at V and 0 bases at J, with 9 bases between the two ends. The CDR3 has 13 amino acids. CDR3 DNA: TGTGCCATCATGGAGGGAATGAACACTGAAGCTTTCTTT. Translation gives CAIMEGMNTEAFF.

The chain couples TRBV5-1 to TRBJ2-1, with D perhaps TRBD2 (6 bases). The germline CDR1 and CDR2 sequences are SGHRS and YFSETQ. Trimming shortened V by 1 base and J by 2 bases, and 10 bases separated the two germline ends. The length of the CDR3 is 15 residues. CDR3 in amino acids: CASSLRLGTYNEQFF. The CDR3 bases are TGCGCCAGCAGCTTGCGACTAGGAACCTACAATGAGCAGTTCTTC.